This T cell receptor (beta chain) emerged from a study of T cells in tumors after PD-1 blockade. In the study overall: Some patients also took daily vismodegib 150 mg during anti-PD-1 treatment.

The data were produced by immunoSEQ multiplex PCR, yet TCRdb's version contains in-frame clones alone and is incomplete. The table includes 30,000 to 35,000 clones, roughly 76% detected once. The receptor was isolated from a human donor with basal cell carcinoma. The sample in question was PBMCs, obtained after anti-PD-1 treatment.

The CDR3 DNA reads as TGCGCCAGCAGCCAATCCACAGGGGTTGGTAATTCACCCCTCCACTTT. Translating gives CASSQSTGVGNSPLHF. The V call is TRBV4-3, the J call TRBJ1-6, with 7 bases that match TRBD1. Germline loops: CDR1 LGHNA, CDR2 YSLEER. Trimming took 2 bases from V and 6 from J; bases not matched to a gene: 7. The CDR3 sequence is 16 residues long.